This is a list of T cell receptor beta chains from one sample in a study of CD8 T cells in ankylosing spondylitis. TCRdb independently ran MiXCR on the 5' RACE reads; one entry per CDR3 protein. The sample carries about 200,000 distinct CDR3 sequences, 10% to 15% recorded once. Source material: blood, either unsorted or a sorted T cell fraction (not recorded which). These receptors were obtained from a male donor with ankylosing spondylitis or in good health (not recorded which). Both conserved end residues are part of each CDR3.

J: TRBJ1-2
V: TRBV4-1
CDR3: CASSQALAVVYGYTF

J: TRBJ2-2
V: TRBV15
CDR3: CATSRDRTGDTGELFF

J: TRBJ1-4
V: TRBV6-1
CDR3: CASSPWTVNEKLFF

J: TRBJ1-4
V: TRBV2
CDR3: CASSEGRQPTNEKLFF

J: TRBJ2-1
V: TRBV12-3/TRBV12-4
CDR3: CASRRDYRNEQFF

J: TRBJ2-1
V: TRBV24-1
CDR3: CATIMGGSNLGEQFF

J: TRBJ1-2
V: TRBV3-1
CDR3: CASSRTDLANYGYTF

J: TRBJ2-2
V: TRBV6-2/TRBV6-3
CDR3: CASSSGREDTGELFF

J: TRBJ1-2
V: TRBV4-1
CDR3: CASSQVGGATDGYTF

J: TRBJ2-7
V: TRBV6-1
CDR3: CASSEDGSGISPYEQYF

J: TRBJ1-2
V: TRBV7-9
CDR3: CATRGGEGDGYTF

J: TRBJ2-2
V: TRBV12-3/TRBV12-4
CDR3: CASTRRGANTGELFF

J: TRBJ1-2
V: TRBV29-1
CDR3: CSVGGGEVANYGYTF

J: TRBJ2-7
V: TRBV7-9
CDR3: CASSPGQVPYEQYF

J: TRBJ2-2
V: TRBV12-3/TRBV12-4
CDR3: CASSLRDTGELFF

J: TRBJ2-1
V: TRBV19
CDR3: CASSPFQVSNNEQFF

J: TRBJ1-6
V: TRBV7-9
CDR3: CASSPVMFGGSPLHF

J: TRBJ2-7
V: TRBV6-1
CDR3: CASSGYGTFSYEQYF

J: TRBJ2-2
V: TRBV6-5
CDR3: CASSNRDTYTGELFF

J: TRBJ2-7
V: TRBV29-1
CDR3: CSVPGLACYEQYF

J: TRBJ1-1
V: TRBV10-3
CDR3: CAISVREPNTEAFF

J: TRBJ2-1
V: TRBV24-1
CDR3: CATSDGWGEQFF

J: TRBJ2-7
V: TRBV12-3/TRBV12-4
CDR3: CASRMDTTYEQYF

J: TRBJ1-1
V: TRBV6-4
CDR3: CASSTGPNTEAFF

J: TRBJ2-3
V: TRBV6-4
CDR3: CASSDSGTSGGADTQYF

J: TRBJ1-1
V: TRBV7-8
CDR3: CASSETRAKNTEAFF

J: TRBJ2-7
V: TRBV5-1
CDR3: CASSSGQGVNEQYF

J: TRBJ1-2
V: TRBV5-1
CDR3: CASSLVGTGNYGYTF

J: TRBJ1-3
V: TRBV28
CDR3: CASSFPRGGNTIYF

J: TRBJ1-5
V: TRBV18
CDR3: CASSPDRGQPQHF

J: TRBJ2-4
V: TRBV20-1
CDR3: CSAEGERAKNIQYF

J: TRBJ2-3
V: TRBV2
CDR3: CATRDPRPAYTDTQYF

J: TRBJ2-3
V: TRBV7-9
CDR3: CASRDLAAVDTQYF

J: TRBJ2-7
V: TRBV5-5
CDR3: CASSLDGGEQYF

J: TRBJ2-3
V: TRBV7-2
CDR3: CASRLAGYTDTQYF

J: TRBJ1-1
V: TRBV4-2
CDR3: CASSARQGAAMNTEAFF

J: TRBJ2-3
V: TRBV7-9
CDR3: CASSHRLAGASGDTQYF

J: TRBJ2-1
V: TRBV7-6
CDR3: CASSLETSDYNEQFF

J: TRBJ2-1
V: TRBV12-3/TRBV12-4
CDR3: CASSPPRRGGHNEQFF

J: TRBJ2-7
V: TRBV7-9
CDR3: CASSLAPAGTGDEQYF

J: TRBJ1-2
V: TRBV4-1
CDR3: CASSQDTGYYGYTF